The clone carrying this TCR beta chain occurred a few times. Its target is unknown. There were TCR beta CDR3 regions amplified from RNA transcripts. HTBI primers were the set used in a first-round RT-PCR of the TCR CDR3. TCRdb redid the calling of the multiplex PCR reads with MiXCR, one entry per CDR3 protein. The repertoire holds about 640,000 distinct CDR3 sequences, with less than 25% as singletons. These data belong to a study of T cells in Graves' hyperthyroidism and ophthalmopathy. For the study at large: Specimen type is peripheral blood, collected at initial diagnosis prior to any treatment.

Duration under 3 months, a NOSPECS grade of at least 4, and a Clinical Activity Score of at least 3 characterized the ophthalmopathy patients. Fresh peripheral blood, under 13 ml, yielded the PBMCs. Study-level points and caveats: In the blood, most expanded thyroid clonotypes above 0.001 appeared as well.

V lost 2 bases and J 2 bases, leaving 12 bases between the germline ends. Germline values: CDR1 MDHEN, CDR2 SYDVKM. CDR3 length: 16 amino acids. This rearrangement joins TRBV28 to TRBJ1-4, with D perhaps matching TRBD1 (6 bases). The clonotype was recovered from a man aged 25 to 40 with Graves' ophthalmopathy. Sequenced sample: blood. The CDR3 DNA is TGTGCCAGCAGTTTACAGGGGTTGGGTACTAATGAAAAACTGTTTTTT. Amino acid sequence: CASSLQGLGTNEKLFF.